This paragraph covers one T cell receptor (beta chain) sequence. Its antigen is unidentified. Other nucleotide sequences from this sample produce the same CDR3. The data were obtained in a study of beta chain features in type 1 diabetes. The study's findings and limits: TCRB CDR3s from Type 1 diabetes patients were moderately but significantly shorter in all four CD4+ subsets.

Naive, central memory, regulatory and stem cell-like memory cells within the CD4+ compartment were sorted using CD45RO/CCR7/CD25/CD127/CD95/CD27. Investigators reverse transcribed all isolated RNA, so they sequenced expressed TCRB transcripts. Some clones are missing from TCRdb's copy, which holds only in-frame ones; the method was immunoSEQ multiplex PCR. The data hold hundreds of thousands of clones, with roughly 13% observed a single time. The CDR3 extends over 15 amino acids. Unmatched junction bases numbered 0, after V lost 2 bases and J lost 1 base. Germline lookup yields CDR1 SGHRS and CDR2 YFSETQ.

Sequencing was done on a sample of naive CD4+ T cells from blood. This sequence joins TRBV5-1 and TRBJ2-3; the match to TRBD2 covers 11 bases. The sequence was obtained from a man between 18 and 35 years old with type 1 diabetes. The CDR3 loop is CASSLLAGGTDTQYF. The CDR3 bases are TGCGCCAGCAGCTTACTAGCGGGGGGCACAGATACGCAGTATTTT. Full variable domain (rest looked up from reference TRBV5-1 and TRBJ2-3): KAGVTQTPRYLIKTRGQQVTLSCSPISGHRSVSWYQQTPGQGLQFLFEYFSETQRNKGNFPGRFSGRQFSNSRSEMNVSTLELGDSALYLCASSLLAGGTDTQYFGPGTRLTVL.